This record concerns one T cell receptor beta chain sequence. This specimen belongs to a study of blood T cells in healthy people across ages. PCR was performed a second time for roughly 7 to 11 cycles using a sample-barcoded 5' primer and a J-beta primer mix. TCRdb reanalysed the 5' RACE reads using MiXCR and keeps one entry per CDR3 protein. The sample lists about 970,000 distinct CDR3 sequences, about 53% occurring once. CDR1 is SGHTA, CDR2 FQGNSA, per germline. The CDR3 consists of 16 residues. Losses at the gene ends were 0 bases for V and 7 bases for J; bases not matched to a gene: 7. The origin of this receptor is an older woman in good health. This chain joins TRBV7-2 and TRBJ2-2, with 8 bases identical to TRBD2. Material for sequencing was blood. The CDR3 loop reads CASSLAPGGHGGELFF. CDR3 in DNA: TGTGCCAGCAGCTTAGCGCCGGGAGGGCATGGCGGGGAGCTGTTTTTT.